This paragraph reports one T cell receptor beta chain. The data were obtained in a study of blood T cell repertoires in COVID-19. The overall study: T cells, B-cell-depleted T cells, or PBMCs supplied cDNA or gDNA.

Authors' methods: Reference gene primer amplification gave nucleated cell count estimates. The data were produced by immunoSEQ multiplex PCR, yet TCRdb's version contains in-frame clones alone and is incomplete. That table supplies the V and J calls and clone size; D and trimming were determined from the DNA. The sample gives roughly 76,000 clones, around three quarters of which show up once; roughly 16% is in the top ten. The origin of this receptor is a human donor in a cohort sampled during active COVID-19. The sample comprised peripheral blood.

The CDR3 nucleotides read TGTGCCAGCAGCCCCCGCACAGGGAGCTCCTACGAGCAGTACTTC. As protein: CASSPRTGSSYEQYF. The rearrangement uses TRBV7-6 and TRBJ2-7, with D tentatively TRBD1 (6 bases). CDR3 length equals 15 residues. The germline V and J ends were trimmed by 5 bases and 0 bases, with 14 bases remaining between them. Looked up from germline, CDR1 is SGHVS and CDR2 is FNYEAQ.